This T cell receptor (beta chain) was documented in a study of technical replicates of blood from a few donors. Using immunoSEQ multiplex PCR, the repertoire was profiled, and TCRdb retains in-frame clones only, with some absent. The sample gives just over 55,000 clones, approximately 92% of which show up once; 4.2% is in the top ten. The CDR3 spans 13 residues. Germline V gene lookup returns CDR1 MNHEY and CDR2 SVGAGI. With 6 bases clipped from V and 8 bases from J, the junction kept 7 bases outside the gene matches. The chain couples TRBV6-5 to TRBJ1-5; TRBD1 matches at 7 bases. The sequence derives from a human donor in good health. Some clones in this sample may be carry-over from other donors' samples. The sequenced sample consisted of PBMCs. The CDR3 DNA follows: TGTGCCAGCAGCCCTGACAGGGTTAAGCCCCAGCATTTT. The encoded protein is CASSPDRVKPQHF.